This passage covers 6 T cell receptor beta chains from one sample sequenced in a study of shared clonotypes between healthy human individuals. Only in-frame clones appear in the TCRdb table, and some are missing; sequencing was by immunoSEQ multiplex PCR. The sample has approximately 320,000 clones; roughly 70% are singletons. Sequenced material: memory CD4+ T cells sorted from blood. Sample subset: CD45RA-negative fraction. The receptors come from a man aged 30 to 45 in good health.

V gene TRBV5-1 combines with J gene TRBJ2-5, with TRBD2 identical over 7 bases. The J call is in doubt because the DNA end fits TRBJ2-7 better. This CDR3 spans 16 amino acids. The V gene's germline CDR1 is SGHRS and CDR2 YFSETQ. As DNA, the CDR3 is TGCGCCAGCAGCTCTTCTACCGGGACTATCTCCTACGAGCAGTACTTC. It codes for CASSSSTGTISYEQYF.

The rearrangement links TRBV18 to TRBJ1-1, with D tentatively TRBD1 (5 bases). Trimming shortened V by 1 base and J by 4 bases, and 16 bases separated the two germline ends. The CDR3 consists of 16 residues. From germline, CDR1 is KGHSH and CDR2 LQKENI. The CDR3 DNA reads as TGTGCCAGCTCACCACTCCCGACAGCCCGGGGCACTGAAGCTTTCTTT. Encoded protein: CASSPLPTARGTEAFF. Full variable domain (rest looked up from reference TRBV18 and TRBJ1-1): NAGVMQNPRHLVRRRGQEARLRCSPMKGHSHVYWYRQLPEEGLKFMVYLQKENIIDESGMPKERFSAEFPKEGPSILRIQQVVRGDSAAYFCASSPLPTARGTEAFFGQGTRLTVV.

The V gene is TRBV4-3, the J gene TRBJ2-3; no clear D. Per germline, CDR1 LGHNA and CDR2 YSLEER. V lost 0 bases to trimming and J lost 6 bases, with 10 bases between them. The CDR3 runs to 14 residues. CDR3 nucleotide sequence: TGCGCCAGCAGCCAAGAGGGCCCTTCCGATACGCAGTATTTT. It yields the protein CASSQEGPSDTQYF.

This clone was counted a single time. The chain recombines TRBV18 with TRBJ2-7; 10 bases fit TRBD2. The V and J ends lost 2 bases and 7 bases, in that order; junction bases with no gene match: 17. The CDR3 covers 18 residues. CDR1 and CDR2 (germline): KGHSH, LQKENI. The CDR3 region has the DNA TGTGCCAGCTCACCAGTGTATAGAGGACTAGCGGAGCTGGGGGAGCAGTACTTC. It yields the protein CASSPVYRGLAELGEQYF.

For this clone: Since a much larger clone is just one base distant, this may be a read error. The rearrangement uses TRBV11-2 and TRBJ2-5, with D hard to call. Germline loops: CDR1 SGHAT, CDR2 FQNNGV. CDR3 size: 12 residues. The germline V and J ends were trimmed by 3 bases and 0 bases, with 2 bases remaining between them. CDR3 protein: CASSLDQETQYF. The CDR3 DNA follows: TGTGCCAGCAGCTTGGACCAAGAGACCCAGTACTTC.

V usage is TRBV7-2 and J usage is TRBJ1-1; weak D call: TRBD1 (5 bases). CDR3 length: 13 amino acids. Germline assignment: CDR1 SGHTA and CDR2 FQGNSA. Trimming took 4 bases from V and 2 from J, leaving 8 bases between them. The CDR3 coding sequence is TGTGCCAGCAGCTCAAGGGGAAACACTGAAGCTTTCTTT. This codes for CASSSRGNTEAFF.